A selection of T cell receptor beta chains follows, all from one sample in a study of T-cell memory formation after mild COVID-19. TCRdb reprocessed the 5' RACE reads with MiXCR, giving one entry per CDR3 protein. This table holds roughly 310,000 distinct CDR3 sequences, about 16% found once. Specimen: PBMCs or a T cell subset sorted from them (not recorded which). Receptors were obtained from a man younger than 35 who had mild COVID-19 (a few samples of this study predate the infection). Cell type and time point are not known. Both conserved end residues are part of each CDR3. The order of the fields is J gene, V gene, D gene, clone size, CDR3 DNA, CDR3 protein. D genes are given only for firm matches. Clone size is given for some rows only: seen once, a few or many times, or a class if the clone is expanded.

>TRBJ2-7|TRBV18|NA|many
TGTGCCAGCTCACCACCGGGTTCATACGAGCAGTACTTC
CASSPPGSYEQYF
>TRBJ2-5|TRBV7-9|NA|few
TGTGCCAGCAGCTTTTCCCCGGCGGGTGGGACCCAGTACTTC
CASSFSPAGGTQYF
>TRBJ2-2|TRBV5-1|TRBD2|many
TGCGCCAGCAGCCCCGCGGTAGCGGGTACCGGGGAGCTGTTTTTT
CASSPAVAGTGELFF
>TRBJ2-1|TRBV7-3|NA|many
TGTGCCAGCAGCCCCCCAGGGGGGAACCATGAGCAGTTCTTC
CASSPPGGNHEQFF
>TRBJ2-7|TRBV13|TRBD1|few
TGTGCCAGCAGCTTGAGACAGGGGGCGCAGAATCGGTACTTC
CASSLRQGAQNRYF
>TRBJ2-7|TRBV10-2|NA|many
TGCGCCAGCAGCCGGGACGCCAACTACGAGCAGTACTTC
CASSRDANYEQYF
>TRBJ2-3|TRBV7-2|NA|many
TGTGCCAGCAGCAGGAGCCAACATGGCACAGATACGCAGTATTTT
CASSRSQHGTDTQYF
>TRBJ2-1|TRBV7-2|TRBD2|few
TGTGCCAGCAGCCTAACTAGCGGGGGGGCCACTGAGCAGTTCTTC
CASSLTSGGATEQFF
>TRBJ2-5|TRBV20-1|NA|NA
TGCAGTGCCCACGGGGGACTGGGGGAGACCCAGTACTTC
CSAHGGLGETQYF
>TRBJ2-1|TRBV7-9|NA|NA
TGTGCCAGCAGCTTAGCGGGGGGAAAACAGTACAATGAGCAGTTCTTC
CASSLAGGKQYNEQFF
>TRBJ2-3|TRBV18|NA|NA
TGTGCCAGCTCACTCTGGACAGCCACAGATACGCAGTATTTT
CASSLWTATDTQYF
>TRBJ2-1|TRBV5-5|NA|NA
TGTGCCAGCAGCCCAAGAACCGGGTCTGGCAATGAGCAGTTCTTC
CASSPRTGSGNEQFF
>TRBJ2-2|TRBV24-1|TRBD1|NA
TGTGCCACCAGTGATTTTACAAAGACAGGGGCAAACACCGGGGAGCTGTTTTTT
CATSDFTKTGANTGELFF